These 28 T cell receptor beta chains share one sample of origin, sequenced in a study of blood T cell repertoires in COVID-19. Produced via immunoSEQ multiplex PCR; TCRdb's table is partial and in-frame only. The table lists about 220,000 clones, 80% of them singletons. Sequences were obtained from peripheral blood. The receptor source for this set is a human donor in a cohort sampled during active COVID-19.

The chain recombines TRBV6-5 with TRBJ1-4; perhaps TRBD1 as D (5 bases). Germline loops: CDR1 MNHEY, CDR2 SVGAGI. V was pared by 2 bases and J by 7 bases, with 14 bases between. The CDR3 runs to 15 residues. CDR3 nucleotide sequence: TGTGCCAGCAGTTACGTGGCGGGGGGGACTGAAAAACTGTTTTTT. Encoded protein: CASSYVAGGTEKLFF.

The rearrangement links TRBV7-2 to TRBJ2-7, with a possible D match to TRBD1 (5 bases). V dropped 5 bases and J dropped 6 bases, with 11 bases sitting between them. Germline loops: CDR1 SGHTA, CDR2 FQGNSA. This CDR3 is built from 12 residues. CDR3 coding DNA: TGTGCCAGCAGCCAGAGAAGGGGCGAGCAGTACTTC. Protein sequence: CASSQRRGEQYF.

This clone is a singleton in its sample. The chain is built from TRBV11-3 and TRBJ2-4; D is perhaps TRBD2 (5 bases). Trimming removed 2 bases at V and 6 bases at J, with 11 bases between. The germline V gene encodes CDR1 SGHNT and CDR2 YENEEA. The CDR3 covers 14 residues. CDR3: CASSLSGISNIQYF. In nucleotides, the CDR3 is TGTGCCAGCAGCTTAAGCGGCATATCAAACATTCAGTACTTC.

The chain links TRBV28 to TRBJ2-1; TRBD1 matches 8 bases. Germline trimming cut 5 bases from V and 7 bases from J; bases unmatched to any gene: 7. The germline CDR1 and CDR2 sequences are MDHEN and SYDVKM. This CDR3 is built from 14 residues. The CDR3 protein is CASSPGQGWNEQFF. The DNA of the CDR3 is TGTGCCAGCAGTCCCGGACAGGGATGGAATGAGCAGTTCTTC.

This chain connects TRBV15 to TRBJ2-7; D is ambiguous. V lost 3 bases and J 0 bases, leaving 12 bases between the germline ends. CDR1 is LNHNV and CDR2 is YYDKDF in the germline V gene (reference sequence). The CDR3 has 15 residues. The CDR3: CATSSQRVGSYEQYF. In DNA form, the CDR3 reads TGTGCCACCAGCAGTCAACGGGTCGGCTCCTACGAGCAGTACTTC.

V is TRBV3-1 (or the pseudogene TRBV3-2) and J is TRBJ1-6; no firm D call. Germline V gene data show CDR1 as LGHDT and CDR2 as YNNKEL (reference sequence). Deletions cut 2 bases from V and 6 bases from J, with 14 bases between. The CDR3 extends over 16 amino acids. The CDR3 region has the DNA TGTGCCAGCAGCCAATATAAGGAAGAGGGTAATTCACCCCTCCACTTT. As protein: CASSQYKEEGNSPLHF.

This chain uses TRBV7-2 with TRBJ1-5; the D gene is possibly TRBD1 (5 bases). Trimming removed 0 bases from V and 1 base from J, with 10 bases in between. Germline CDR1 SGHTA, CDR2 FQGNSA. This CDR3 comprises 16 residues. The CDR3 reads CASSLAPGGSNQPQHF. DNA of the CDR3: TGTGCCAGCAGCTTAGCCCCGGGGGGGAGCAATCAGCCCCAGCATTTT.

The chain joins TRBV20-1 to TRBJ2-7; 8 bases line up with TRBD2. Germline trimming cut 3 bases from V and 2 bases from J; bases unmatched to any gene: 6. The CDR3 spans 14 residues. Germline values: CDR1 DFQATT, CDR2 SNEGSKA (reference sequence). The CDR3 loop reads CSASPQREPYEQYF. DNA for the CDR3: TGCAGTGCTAGTCCCCAGCGGGAGCCCTACGAGCAGTACTTC.

The chain is built from TRBV6-5 and TRBJ2-7, with a weak D call TRBD1 (5 bases). V lost 6 bases to trimming and J lost 2 bases, with 17 bases between them. Germline assignment: CDR1 MNHEY and CDR2 SVGAGI. The CDR3 totals 15 residues. The CDR3 bases are TGTGCCAGCAGCAACAAACCGACAGAAGCCTACGAGCAGTACTTC. It codes for CASSNKPTEAYEQYF.

The chain has TRBV7-9 and TRBJ1-2, with D unclear. Germline values: CDR1 SEHNR, CDR2 FQNEAQ (reference sequence). V was pared by 3 bases and J by 6 bases, with 11 bases between. The CDR3 has 13 residues. The CDR3 protein is CASSLGEPDGYTF. CDR3 DNA sequence: TGTGCCAGCAGCTTGGGAGAGCCAGATGGCTACACCTTC.

This chain connects TRBV19 to TRBJ2-1; 11 positions match TRBD2. CDR1 and CDR2 from the germline V gene are LNHDA and SQIVND (reference sequence). This CDR3 is built from 15 residues. Unmatched junction bases numbered 5, after V lost 6 bases and J lost 4 bases. The CDR3 nucleotides are TGTGCCAGTAGGAAGACTAGCGGGGCATACAATGAGCAGTTCTTC. It yields the protein CASRKTSGAYNEQFF.

This clone has only one observation. This rearrangement joins TRBV28 to TRBJ2-7, with a tentative D call TRBD2 (5 bases). This CDR3 region has 15 residues. CDR1 and CDR2 (germline): MDHEN, SYDVKM. Trimming pared 6 bases from V and 0 bases from J, leaving 15 bases between. In nucleotides, the CDR3 is TGTGCCAGCAGCCACCCGGGGAGCGACTCCTACGAGCAGTACTTC. Translation: CASSHPGSDSYEQYF.

In this sample, this clone turned up once. V is TRBV9 and J is TRBJ2-3; no definite D call. The CDR3 contains 17 residues. Germline V gene data show CDR1 as SGDLS and CDR2 as YYNGEE. Trimming cost V 4 bases and J 5 bases, with 23 bases left between them. The CDR3 loop is CASSPTLLGMTLDTQYF. The CDR3 nucleotides read TGTGCCAGCAGCCCTACGTTGCTGGGCATGACCTTAGATACGCAGTATTTT.

The chain combines TRBV11-3 with TRBJ2-3; TRBD2 might be the D (7 bases). Per germline, CDR1 SGHNT and CDR2 YENEEA. Trimming took 8 bases from V and 5 from J, leaving 17 bases between them. This CDR3 contains 14 residues. This CDR3 reads CASSRGAVEDTQYF. The CDR3 nucleotides are TGTGCCAGCTCTCGGGGGGCAGTGGAAGATACGCAGTATTTT.

The J gene is TRBJ2-7, the V gene TRBV15; D uncertain. The germline V gene encodes CDR1 LNHNV and CDR2 YYDKDF (reference sequence). This CDR3 is built from 13 residues. Trimming left V 1 base short and J 3 bases short, with 7 bases between. The DNA of the CDR3 is TGTGCCACCAGCAGAGTAGCCTACTACGAGCAGTACTTC. It encodes CATSRVAYYEQYF.

This clone came up once. The chain carries TRBV2 and TRBJ1-2; 9 nucleotides align to TRBD1. Per germline, CDR1 SNHLY and CDR2 FYNNEI. V dropped 7 bases and J dropped 5; count of bases not matched to a gene: 8. The CDR3 contains 14 residues. The chain's CDR3 is CASNRDRAQYGYTF. DNA for the CDR3: TGTGCCAGCAACAGGGACAGGGCTCAGTATGGCTACACCTTC.

V and J are TRBV25-1 and TRBJ1-6; tentative D call: TRBD1 (5 bases). With 8 bases removed from V and 5 bases from J, the gap between germline ends came to 13 bases. The germline V gene has CDR1 MGHDK and CDR2 SYGVNS. The CDR3 sequence is 14 residues long. CDR3 region: CASGRGSNNSPLHF. CDR3 DNA: TGTGCCAGCGGAAGGGGCAGCAATAATTCACCCCTCCACTTT.

The rearrangement joins TRBV5-1 to TRBJ1-2, with TRBD1 identical over 10 bases. Germline CDR1 and CDR2: SGHRS and YFSETQ. J was trimmed by 3 bases and V by 0 bases; bases with no gene match: 5. This CDR3 is built from 16 residues. CDR3 nucleotide sequence: TGCGCCAGCAGCTTGGGACAGGGGGCGGAGGACTATGGCTACACCTTC. It codes for CASSLGQGAEDYGYTF.

This chain links TRBV7-9 with TRBJ1-3; D gene uncertain. The V gene lost 7 bases and the J gene lost 1 base, with 23 bases spanning the gap. Per the germline V gene, CDR1 is SEHNR and CDR2 is FQNEAQ (reference sequence). The CDR3 runs to 18 residues. The chain's CDR3 is CASNGIGSGEGSGNTIYF. In nucleotides, the CDR3 is TGTGCCAGCAACGGAATAGGGTCCGGGGAAGGTTCTGGAAACACCATATATTTT.

The V gene is TRBV9, the J gene TRBJ2-2, with 9 bases lining up with TRBD2. CDR1 is SGDLS, CDR2 YYNGEE, per germline. The CDR3 covers 17 residues. After removal of 0 bases from V and 6 bases from J, the junction contained 9 bases not matched to a gene. The CDR3 here is CASSVGGRAYRAGELFF. CDR3 DNA: TGTGCCAGCAGCGTAGGCGGGAGGGCCTACCGAGCCGGGGAGCTGTTTTTT.

Written as DNA, the CDR3 is TGTGCCAGCAGTCCTGGGGCCCCGGGCAATGGCTACACCTTC. Residues: CASSPGAPGNGYTF. The chain links TRBV28 to TRBJ1-2; D might be TRBD1 (5 bases). This CDR3 is 14 amino acids long. V was cut by 5 bases and J by 6 bases, with 16 bases left in between. CDR1 is MDHEN and CDR2 is SYDVKM in the germline V gene.

The chain is built from TRBV19 and TRBJ1-6; 8 bases line up with TRBD1. This CDR3 spans 12 amino acids. V dropped 11 bases and J dropped 7; count of bases not matched to a gene: 4. CDR1 LNHDA and CDR2 SQIVND come from the germline V gene (reference sequence). CDR3 sequence reads: CAGGTGNSPLHF. As DNA, the CDR3 is TGTGCCGGAGGGACAGGCAATTCACCCCTCCACTTT. Full variable domain (outside the CDR3, taken from reference TRBV19 and TRBJ1-6): DGGITQSPKYLFRKEGQNVTLSCEQNLNHDAMYWYRQDPGQGLRLIYYSQIVNDFQKGDIAEGYSVSREKKESFPLTVTSAQKNPTAFYLCAGGTGNSPLHFGNGTRLTVT.

The gene calls are TRBV7-8 and TRBJ1-5, with 7 nucleotides matching TRBD1. Germline V gene data show CDR1 as SGHVS and CDR2 as FQNEAQ. Unmatched junction bases numbered 7, after V lost 5 bases and J lost 3 bases. This CDR3 spans 15 amino acids. The CDR3 DNA follows: TGTGCCAGCAGCGCCCCCGACAGGGCCAATCAGCCCCAGCATTTT. Its translation is CASSAPDRANQPQHF.

This chain links TRBV3-1 (or the pseudogene TRBV3-2) with TRBJ2-7; 8 nucleotides align to TRBD2. Germline V CDR1 and CDR2: LGHDT, YNNKEL (reference sequence). Germline trimming cut 1 base from V and 8 bases from J; bases unmatched to any gene: 10. This CDR3 has 15 residues. The CDR3 coding sequence is TGTGCCAGCAGCCAAGGAAGAGGTGGGACTAGGAAGCAGTACTTC. Residues: CASSQGRGGTRKQYF.

The sample holds many counts of this clone. The DNA of the CDR3 is TGCGCCAGCAGCTTTGGAGGGGACAATGAGCAGTTCTTC. Its translation is CASSFGGDNEQFF. The chain employs TRBV5-1 and TRBJ2-1; tentative D call: TRBD2 (6 bases). Trimming shortened V by 2 bases and J by 5 bases, and 8 bases separated the two germline ends. This CDR3 is 13 amino acids long. CDR1 SGHRS and CDR2 YFSETQ come from the germline V gene. Combining the CDR3 with reference TRBV5-1 and TRBJ2-1 gives the whole variable domain KAGVTQTPRYLIKTRGQQVTLSCSPISGHRSVSWYQQTPGQGLQFLFEYFSETQRNKGNFPGRFSGRQFSNSRSEMNVSTLELGDSALYLCASSFGGDNEQFFGPGTRLTVL.

V usage is TRBV7-9 and J usage is TRBJ1-2, with no clear D. CDR1 is SEHNR, CDR2 FQNEAQ, per germline (reference sequence). The V gene lost 2 bases and the J gene lost 6 bases, with 10 bases spanning the gap. The CDR3 has 13 amino acids. CDR3 sequence (DNA): TGTGCCAGCAGCTTATCGGGAATAGATGGCTACACCTTC. It translates to CASSLSGIDGYTF.

This clone was counted a few times. The chain combines TRBV7-8 with TRBJ1-1; D is uncertain. CDR3 length equals 11 residues. V lost 5 bases to trimming and J lost 8 bases, with 9 bases between them. Germline lookup yields CDR1 SGHVS and CDR2 FQNEAQ. For the CDR3, the DNA is TGTGCCAGCAGCGTGGGAGACGAAGCTTTCTTT. This translates into CASSVGDEAFF. The full variable domain, in which reference TRBV7-8 and TRBJ1-1 provide the parts outside the CDR3, is GAGVSQSPRYKVAKRGQDVALRCDPISGHVSLFWYQQALGQGPEFLTYFQNEAQLDKSGLPSDRFFAERPEGSVSTLKIQRTQQEDSAVYLCASSVGDEAFFGQGTRLTVV.

This chain connects TRBV7-8 to TRBJ2-7, with 8 bases matching TRBD1. This CDR3 has 16 residues. Germline V gives CDR1 SGHVS, CDR2 FQNEAQ. The trim removed 1 base at V and 3 bases at J, leaving 8 bases unmatched. The CDR3 spells CASSLVRGPSYYEQYF. In DNA form, the CDR3 reads TGTGCCAGCAGCTTAGTCAGGGGGCCTAGCTACTACGAGCAGTACTTC. Supplemented by reference TRBV7-8 and TRBJ2-7, the full variable domain reads GAGVSQSPRYKVAKRGQDVALRCDPISGHVSLFWYQQALGQGPEFLTYFQNEAQLDKSGLPSDRFFAERPEGSVSTLKIQRTQQEDSAVYLCASSLVRGPSYYEQYFGPGTRLTVT.